This T cell receptor beta chain was identified in a study of CD8+ T cells in alopecia areata. Study at large: Female C3H/HeJ mice aged roughly 7-11 weeks were given skin from C3H/HeJ graft donors, 6-12 months old, that had spontaneous alopecia. Broader study findings: Patients displayed less clarity in TCR sharing than mice, a finding possibly related to HLA. Normal scalp showed lower clonality than lesional scalp, especially alopecia totalis/universalis.

RNA was extracted and reverse transcribed into cDNA as the sequencing template. Clones were sequenced by immunoSEQ multiplex PCR, and TCRdb holds only the in-frame ones, with some missing. The sample presents 290,000 or so clones, none singletons. This clone has a handful of counts. Its antigen is as yet unknown. Gene names are the mouse ones. The read ends 3 residues shy of where the CDR3 ends; the end is completed using the germline J gene. Other DNA variants within this sample encode the same CDR3. It was with CD4, CD8alpha, NKG2D, NKG2ACE and other markers that pooled cutaneous lymph node cells were sorted. The CDR3 sequence is 14 residues long. Trimming took off 1 base at V and 4 bases at J, with 6 bases between the two ends. Per germline, CDR1 NNHDY and CDR2 SYVADS.

The receptor's source is a C3H/HeJ mouse with alopecia areata. MHC haplotype: H2-k. What was sequenced was CD4+ T cells sorted from a lymph node. The chain combines TRBV13-3 with TRBJ1-6, with D unclear. TRBJ1-6 is labeled an ORF, and its function is uncertain. CDR3 sequence: CASSDPQYNSPLYF. CDR3 DNA, as far as it was read: TGTGCCAGCAGTGATCCGCAGTATAATTCGCCC.